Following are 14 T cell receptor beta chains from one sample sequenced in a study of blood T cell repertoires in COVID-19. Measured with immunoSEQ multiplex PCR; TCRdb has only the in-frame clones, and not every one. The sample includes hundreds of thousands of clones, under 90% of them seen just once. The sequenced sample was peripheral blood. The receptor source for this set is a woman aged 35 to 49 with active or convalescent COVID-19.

CDR3 sequence (DNA): TGTGCCAGCTCACTTCCGGACAGAGACACTGAAGCTTTCTTT. Its protein is CASSLPDRDTEAFF. The rearrangement joins TRBV18 to TRBJ1-1; possible D gene TRBD1, 6 bases. The CDR3 extends over 14 amino acids. CDR1 KGHSH and CDR2 LQKENI come from the germline V gene. V dropped 4 bases and J dropped 3 bases, with 12 bases sitting between them. Full variable domain (rest looked up from reference TRBV18 and TRBJ1-1): NAGVMQNPRHLVRRRGQEARLRCSPMKGHSHVYWYRQLPEEGLKFMVYLQKENIIDESGMPKERFSAEFPKEGPSILRIQQVVRGDSAAYFCASSLPDRDTEAFFGQGTRLTVV.

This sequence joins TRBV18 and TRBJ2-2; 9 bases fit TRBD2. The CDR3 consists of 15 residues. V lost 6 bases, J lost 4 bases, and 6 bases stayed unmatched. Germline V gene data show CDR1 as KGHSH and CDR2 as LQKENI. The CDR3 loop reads CASSASSGTTGELFF. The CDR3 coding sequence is TGTGCCAGCTCGGCCTCTAGCGGGACCACCGGGGAGCTGTTTTTT.

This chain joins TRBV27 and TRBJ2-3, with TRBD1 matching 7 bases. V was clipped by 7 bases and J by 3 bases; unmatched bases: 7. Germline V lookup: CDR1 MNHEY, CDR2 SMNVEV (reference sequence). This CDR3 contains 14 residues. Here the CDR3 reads CASTIGGHTDTQYF. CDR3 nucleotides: TGTGCCAGCACCATAGGGGGCCATACAGATACGCAGTATTTT.

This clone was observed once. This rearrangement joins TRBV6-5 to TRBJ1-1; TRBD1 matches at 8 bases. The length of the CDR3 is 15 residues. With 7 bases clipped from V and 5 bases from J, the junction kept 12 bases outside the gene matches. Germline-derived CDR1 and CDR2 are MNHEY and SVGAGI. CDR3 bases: TGTGCCAGCATTCAAGGGGGGACAGGTCGGACTGAAGCTTTCTTT. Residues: CASIQGGTGRTEAFF.

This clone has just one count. DNA of the CDR3: TGCAGCGCCATGGGGAGGGCCCCCCCCACCGGGGAGCTGTTTTTT. This encodes CSAMGRAPPTGELFF. The chain uses TRBV29-1 and TRBJ2-2; TRBD2 matches 7 bases. The CDR3 covers 15 residues. V trimming: 7 bases; J trimming: 4 bases; junction bases outside the gene matches: 12. Per germline, CDR1 SQVTM and CDR2 ANQGSEA.

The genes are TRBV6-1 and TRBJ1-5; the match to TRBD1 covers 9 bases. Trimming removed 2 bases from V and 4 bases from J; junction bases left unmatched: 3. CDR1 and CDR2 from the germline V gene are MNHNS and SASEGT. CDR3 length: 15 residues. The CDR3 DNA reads TGTGCCAGCAGTGAATACAGGGGGCATAATCAGCCCCAGCATTTT. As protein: CASSEYRGHNQPQHF.

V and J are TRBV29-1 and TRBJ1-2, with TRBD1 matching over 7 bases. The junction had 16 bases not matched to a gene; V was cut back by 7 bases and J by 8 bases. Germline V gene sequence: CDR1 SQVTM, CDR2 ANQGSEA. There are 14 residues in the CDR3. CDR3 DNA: TGCAGCGCCGCCAGACAGGGCCAGAGGGGAGGCTACACCTTC. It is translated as CSAARQGQRGGYTF. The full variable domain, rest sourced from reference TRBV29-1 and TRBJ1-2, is SAVISQKPSRDICQRGTSLTIQCQVDSQVTMMFWYRQQPGQSLTLIATANQGSEATYESGFVIDKFPISRPNLTFSTLTVSNMSPEDSSIYLCSAARQGQRGGYTFGSGTRLTVV.

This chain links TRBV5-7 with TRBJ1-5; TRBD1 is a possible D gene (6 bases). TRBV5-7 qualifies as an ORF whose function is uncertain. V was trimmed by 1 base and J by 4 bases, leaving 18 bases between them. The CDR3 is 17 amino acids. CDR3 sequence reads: CASSLIFGGGYNQPQHF. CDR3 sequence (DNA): TGTGCCAGCAGCTTGATCTTCGGCGGGGGCTATAATCAGCCCCAGCATTTT.

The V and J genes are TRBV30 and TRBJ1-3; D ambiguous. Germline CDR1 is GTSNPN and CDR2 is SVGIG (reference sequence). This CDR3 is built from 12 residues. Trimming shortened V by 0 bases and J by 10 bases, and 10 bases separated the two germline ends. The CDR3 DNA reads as TGTGCCTGGAGTGTAAATAGGGAGACCATATATTTT. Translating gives CAWSVNRETIYF.

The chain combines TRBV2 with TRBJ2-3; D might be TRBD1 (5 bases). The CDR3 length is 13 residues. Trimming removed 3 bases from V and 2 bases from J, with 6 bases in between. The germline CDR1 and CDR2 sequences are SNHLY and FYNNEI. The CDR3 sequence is CASSEDNTDTQYF. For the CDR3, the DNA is TGTGCCAGCAGTGAGGACAACACAGATACGCAGTATTTT.

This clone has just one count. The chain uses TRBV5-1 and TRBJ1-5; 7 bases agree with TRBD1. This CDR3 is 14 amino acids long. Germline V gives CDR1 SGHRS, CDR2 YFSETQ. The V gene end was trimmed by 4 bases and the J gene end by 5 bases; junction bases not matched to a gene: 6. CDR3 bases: TGCGCCAGCAGCCAGGGGGACACGGATCAGCCCCAGCATTTT. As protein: CASSQGDTDQPQHF. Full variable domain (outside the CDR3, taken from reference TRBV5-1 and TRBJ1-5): KAGVTQTPRYLIKTRGQQVTLSCSPISGHRSVSWYQQTPGQGLQFLFEYFSETQRNKGNFPGRFSGRQFSNSRSEMNVSTLELGDSALYLCASSQGDTDQPQHFGDGTRLSIL.

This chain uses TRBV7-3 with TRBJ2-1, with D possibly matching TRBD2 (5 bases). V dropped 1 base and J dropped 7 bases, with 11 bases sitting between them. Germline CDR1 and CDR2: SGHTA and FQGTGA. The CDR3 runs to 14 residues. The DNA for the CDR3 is TGTGCCAGCAGCTTAATGGGGAGCGTTAATGAGCAGTTCTTC. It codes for CASSLMGSVNEQFF.

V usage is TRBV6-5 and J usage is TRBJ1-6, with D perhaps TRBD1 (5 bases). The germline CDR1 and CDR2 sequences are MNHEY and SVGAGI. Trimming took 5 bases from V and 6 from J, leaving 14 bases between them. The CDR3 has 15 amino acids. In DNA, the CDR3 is TGTGCCAGCAGTACGGACACGTTTGGTAATTCACCCCTCCACTTT. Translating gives CASSTDTFGNSPLHF.

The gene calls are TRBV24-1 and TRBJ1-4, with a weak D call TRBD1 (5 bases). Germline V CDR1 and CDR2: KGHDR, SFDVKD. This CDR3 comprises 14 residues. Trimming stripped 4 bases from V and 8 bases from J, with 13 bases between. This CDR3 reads CATSDRSSGEKLFF. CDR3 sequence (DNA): TGTGCCACCAGTGACCGGAGTTCAGGGGAAAAACTGTTTTTT.